The 28 T cell receptor beta chains below come from one sample, sequenced in a study of blood T cell repertoires in COVID-19. Clones were sequenced by immunoSEQ multiplex PCR, and TCRdb holds only the in-frame ones, with some missing. The sample has about 240,000 clones, 83% seen once. Sequencing input: peripheral blood. The receptors were sampled from a human donor in a cohort sampled during active COVID-19.

The V and J genes are TRBV30 and TRBJ2-7, with a tentative D call TRBD1 (6 bases). V shed 2 bases and J shed 8 bases, with 13 bases lying between them. Germline lookup yields CDR1 GTSNPN and CDR2 SVGIG (reference sequence). The CDR3 runs to 12 residues. The CDR3 DNA is TGTGCCTGGAGTCAAACAGGGATAAAGCAGTACTTC. Translating gives CAWSQTGIKQYF.

The chain uses TRBV5-8 and TRBJ1-4; 10 bases match TRBD1. V gave up 4 bases and J gave up 7 bases; unmatched junction bases: 7. The CDR3 contains 15 residues. Germline V gene lookup returns CDR1 SGHTS and CDR2 YDEGEE. CDR3 residues: CASSVGTGEAEKLFF. The CDR3 coding sequence is TGTGCCAGCAGCGTCGGGACAGGGGAGGCTGAAAAACTGTTTTTT. The full variable domain, completed using reference TRBV5-8 and TRBJ1-4, is EAGVTQSPTHLIKTRGQQATLRCSPISGHTSVYWYQQALGLGLQFLLWYDEGEERNRGNFPPRFSGRQFPNYSSELNVNALELEDSALYLCASSVGTGEAEKLFFGSGTQLSVL.

CDR3 DNA: TGTGCCAGCAGCCACCCCGGGACTACCCGGTGGTCCCAGTACTTC. Its protein is CASSHPGTTRWSQYF. This chain links TRBV6-2 or TRBV6-3 with TRBJ2-5; TRBD2 agrees at 7 bases. The CDR3 has 15 residues. V lost 6 bases and J lost 9; bases outside the gene matches: 16. CDR1 and CDR2 (germline): MNHEY, SVGEGT.

The chain employs TRBV7-9 and TRBJ2-1; D gene ambiguous. Germline CDR1 reads SEHNR; CDR2 reads FQNEAQ (reference sequence). The CDR3 runs to 11 residues. V was trimmed by 3 bases and J by 8 bases, leaving 5 bases between them. The CDR3 is CASSFVDEQFF. As DNA, the CDR3 is TGTGCCAGCAGCTTTGTAGATGAGCAGTTCTTC.

The chain employs TRBV2 and TRBJ1-5; D ambiguous. CDR1 is SNHLY, CDR2 FYNNEI, per germline. V was cut by 5 bases and J by 6 bases, with 8 bases left in between. The CDR3 consists of 12 residues. The CDR3 bases are TGTGCCAGCAGTATGATCAGTCAGCCCCAGCATTTT. It is translated as CASSMISQPQHF.

The V and J genes are TRBV28 and TRBJ2-7, with TRBD1 matching 9 bases. This CDR3 has 14 residues. Germline-derived CDR1 and CDR2 are MDHEN and SYDVKM. V dropped 7 bases and J dropped 3; count of bases not matched to a gene: 7. The CDR3 protein is CASNPQGADYEQYF. The CDR3 DNA reads TGTGCCAGCAACCCACAGGGGGCAGACTACGAGCAGTACTTC.

The J gene is TRBJ1-2, the V gene TRBV27, with 8 bases lining up with TRBD1. CDR1 and CDR2 from the germline V gene are MNHEY and SMNVEV (reference sequence). The CDR3 is 16 residues long. V shed 5 bases, J shed 2 bases, and the junction held 10 bases outside the gene matches. In nucleotides, the CDR3 is TGTGCCAGCAGTGCCGGGACAGGACCCTTCAACTATGGCTACACCTTC. Encoded protein: CASSAGTGPFNYGYTF.

The chain has TRBV11-2 and TRBJ2-7, with D hard to call. The CDR3 length is 15 residues. The germline V gene encodes CDR1 SGHAT and CDR2 FQNNGV. Trimming removed 0 bases from V and 0 bases from J, with 9 bases in between. The CDR3 DNA sequence: TGTGCCAGCAGCTTAGATCTAGTCCCCTCCTACGAGCAGTACTTC. As protein: CASSLDLVPSYEQYF.

The chain uses TRBV4-1 and TRBJ2-7, with 9 bases identical to TRBD1. The V segment lost 4 bases and the J segment 0 bases; nucleotides outside the gene matches: 4. CDR3 length: 15 amino acids. Germline CDR1 reads MGHRA; CDR2 reads YSYEKL. Here the CDR3 DNA reads TGCGCCAGCAGCCTCGGGACAGGGATCTCCTACGAGCAGTACTTC. Protein product: CASSLGTGISYEQYF.

The chain recombines TRBV19 with TRBJ2-7; a possible D gene is TRBD2 (6 bases). Trimming shortened V by 4 bases and J by 2 bases, and 18 bases separated the two germline ends. The CDR3 runs to 16 residues. From germline, CDR1 is LNHDA and CDR2 SQIVND (reference sequence). CDR3 nucleotide sequence: TGTGCCAGTAGTACCAACAGACTAGTCTCCGCCTACGAGCAGTACTTC. Translating it yields CASSTNRLVSAYEQYF.

CDR3 DNA: TGTGCCAGCAGCCATAAAAATTCCCGGACTGTAGAGCAGTTCTTC. The encoded protein is CASSHKNSRTVEQFF. V is TRBV7-9 and J is TRBJ2-1; possibly TRBD2 for D (5 bases). Trimming took 5 bases from V and 10 from J, leaving 21 bases between them. The CDR3 length is 15 residues. Germline loops: CDR1 SEHNR, CDR2 FQNEAQ (reference sequence).

The chain carries TRBV5-1 and TRBJ2-5; TRBD2 matches 9 bases. Germline CDR1 reads SGHRS; CDR2 reads YFSETQ. The CDR3 has 15 residues. J lost 4 bases, V lost 4 bases, and 8 bases had no gene match. Here the CDR3 reads CASSLSGTSTETQYF. The CDR3, as DNA: TGCGCCAGCAGCCTCTCCGGGACTAGCACAGAGACCCAGTACTTC.

The chain uses TRBV14 and TRBJ2-1, with D unresolved. The CDR3 is 13 amino acids. Trimming removed 1 base from V and 9 bases from J, with 10 bases in between. Germline CDR1 SGHDN, CDR2 FVKESK. The CDR3: CASSQVLTGEQFF. CDR3 sequence (DNA): TGTGCCAGCAGCCAAGTATTAACGGGTGAGCAGTTCTTC.

This chain's CDR3 is CSVLPTSGSTKNIQYF. DNA for the CDR3: TGCAGCGTTCTACCGACTAGCGGGAGTACCAAAAACATTCAGTACTTC. This chain uses TRBV29-1 with TRBJ2-4; 12 positions agree with TRBD2. Germline V gene data show CDR1 as SQVTM and CDR2 as ANQGSEA. Germline trimming cut 5 bases from V and 2 bases from J; bases unmatched to any gene: 7. There are 16 residues in the CDR3.

This rearrangement joins TRBV30 to TRBJ2-3; 9 bases align to TRBD2. The V segment lost 2 bases and the J segment 5 bases; nucleotides outside the gene matches: 23. The CDR3 is 20 residues long. Germline lookup yields CDR1 GTSNPN and CDR2 SVGIG (reference sequence). The CDR3 DNA reads TGTGCCTGGAGTAGGTCAATTTGGGCGGGGGGGGAAATAAAGGGAGATACGCAGTATTTT. This translates into CAWSRSIWAGGEIKGDTQYF.

The gene calls are TRBV6-4 and TRBJ2-6, with 8 nucleotides matching TRBD1. The ends lost 2 bases at V and 0 bases at J; junction bases unmatched: 0. Germline CDR1 is MRHNA and CDR2 is SNTAGT. The CDR3 consists of 16 residues. CDR3 in amino acids: CASSDTGGSGANVLTF. CDR3 bases: TGTGCCAGCAGTGACACAGGGGGCTCTGGGGCCAACGTCCTGACTTTC.

V gene TRBV29-1 combines with J gene TRBJ1-2; D remains ambiguous. This CDR3 region has 14 residues. CDR1 and CDR2 (germline): SQVTM, ANQGSEA. Trimming took 4 bases from V and 4 from J, leaving 16 bases between them. The CDR3 region is CSVGLGEGSYGYTF. The CDR3 DNA sequence: TGCAGCGTTGGGCTCGGGGAGGGTAGCTATGGCTACACCTTC.

This clone has just one count. J is TRBJ2-7 and V is TRBV6-5; tentative D call: TRBD2 (7 bases). Trimming pared 6 bases from V and 7 bases from J, leaving 19 bases between. The CDR3 is 14 amino acids. Germline V gene sequence: CDR1 MNHEY, CDR2 SVGAGI. CDR3 nucleotide sequence: TGTGCCAGCAGCCTGGAGGGGGGGCCGAGGGAGCAGTACTTC. Translation: CASSLEGGPREQYF.

The chain uses TRBV18 and TRBJ2-7; 9 bases agree with TRBD1. This CDR3 contains 14 residues. After removal of 4 bases from V and 4 bases from J, the junction contained 5 bases not matched to a gene. Germline CDR1 and CDR2: KGHSH and LQKENI. The CDR3 bases are TGTGCCAGCTCACTTGGGACAGGGCCTTACGAGCAGTACTTC. Amino acid sequence: CASSLGTGPYEQYF.

V gene TRBV6-1 combines with J gene TRBJ1-5; D not resolved. Germline V gives CDR1 MNHNS, CDR2 SASEGT. The CDR3 sequence is 14 residues long. The ends were cut back, 3 bases at V and 0 bases at J, with 6 bases in the middle. The CDR3 coding sequence is TGTGCCAGCAGTGAGGTAGCTAGCAATCAGCCCCAGCATTTT. Translating it yields CASSEVASNQPQHF.

This chain links TRBV5-4 with TRBJ1-1; TRBD1 is a possible D gene (5 bases). The germline V gene has CDR1 SGHNT and CDR2 YYREEE (reference sequence). The CDR3 spans 13 residues. Trimming pared 3 bases from V and 13 bases from J, leaving 19 bases between. In DNA form, the CDR3 reads TGTGCCAGCAGCTCCCCCTCAGTGGGGGGAGGTTTCTTT. Protein: CASSSPSVGGGFF.

This clone was seen just once. The chain uses TRBV11-3 and TRBJ1-2, with D unclear. Deletions cut 1 base from V and 6 bases from J, with 12 bases between. The CDR3 is 14 amino acids. Looked up from germline, CDR1 is SGHNT and CDR2 is YENEEA. The DNA for the CDR3 is TGTGCCAGCAGCTTAGGAGGCCGGGGTGATGGCTACACCTTC. It yields the protein CASSLGGRGDGYTF.

The rearrangement joins TRBV9 to TRBJ1-3; a possible D gene is TRBD1 (6 bases). CDR1 and CDR2 from the germline V gene are SGDLS and YYNGEE. The CDR3 sequence is 15 residues long. V gave up 0 bases and J gave up 2 bases, with 9 bases separating them. This CDR3 is CASSVAQGPGNTIYF. The CDR3 bases are TGTGCCAGCAGCGTAGCACAGGGTCCTGGAAACACCATATATTTT.

The rearrangement links TRBV6-5 to TRBJ1-6; D is unclear. Germline CDR1 reads MNHEY; CDR2 reads SVGAGI. V lost 7 bases to trimming and J lost 0 bases, with 10 bases between them. The CDR3 length is 15 residues. The CDR3 loop is CASKSGSSYNSPLHF. CDR3 bases: TGTGCCAGCAAGTCGGGGAGCTCCTATAATTCACCCCTCCACTTT.

This chain connects TRBV4-1 to TRBJ2-6, with D hard to call. CDR1 is MGHRA, CDR2 YSYEKL, per germline. V lost 1 base and J lost 0, with 4 bases in between. The CDR3 has 15 amino acids. In DNA, the CDR3 is TGCGCCAGCAGCCAAGTAGACTCTGGGGCCAACGTCCTGACTTTC. Amino acid sequence: CASSQVDSGANVLTF.

The gene calls are TRBV12-3 or TRBV12-4 and TRBJ1-2; TRBD1 matches 9 bases. The V and J ends lost 9 bases and 1 base, in that order; junction bases with no gene match: 3. This CDR3 is 13 amino acids long. The CDR3: CASAGQGNYGYTF. CDR3 nucleotides: TGTGCCAGTGCGGGACAGGGTAACTATGGCTACACCTTC.

The gene calls are TRBV6-5 and TRBJ2-3; TRBD1 agrees at 7 bases. CDR1 and CDR2 (germline): MNHEY, SVGAGI. This CDR3 comprises 16 residues. Trimming removed 2 bases from V and 1 base from J; junction bases left unmatched: 6. Here the CDR3 DNA reads TGTGCCAGCAGTTACCGTAACGGACAGGGCACAGATACGCAGTATTTT. Its translation is CASSYRNGQGTDTQYF.

The chain is built from TRBV7-9 and TRBJ2-7; D is possibly TRBD2 (6 bases). Trimming pared 4 bases from V and 3 bases from J, leaving 10 bases between. Germline loops: CDR1 SEHNR, CDR2 FQNEAQ (reference sequence). This CDR3 region has 13 residues. CDR3 DNA: TGTGCCAGCAGCTCCGACGGGGGCTACGAGCAGTACTTC. It encodes CASSSDGGYEQYF.